The 14 T cell receptor beta chains below all came from one sample that was sequenced in a study of cytomegalovirus exposure and HLA in healthy donors. The table came from immunoSEQ multiplex PCR; TCRdb's copy has only in-frame clones and leaves some out. This repertoire shows approximately 150,000 clones, roughly nine tenths found once; its top ten account for 2.5% to 4%. Input material: PBMCs. The receptors derive from a woman in her late teens or twenties in good health and CMV-seropositive.

V is TRBV6-5 and J is TRBJ2-1; D ambiguous. The germline gives CDR1 MNHEY, CDR2 SVGAGI. Trimming left V 0 bases short and J 3 bases short, with 9 bases between. This CDR3 spans 15 amino acids. CDR3 protein: CASSYSRNSYNEQFF. The CDR3 DNA reads TGTGCCAGCAGTTACTCCCGAAACAGCTACAATGAGCAGTTCTTC.

This clone turned up a few times. V and J are TRBV27 and TRBJ1-2; a weak D match, TRBD1 (5 bases). The CDR3 contains 14 residues. V shed 5 bases and J shed 7 bases, with 17 bases lying between them. Germline loops: CDR1 MNHEY, CDR2 SMNVEV (reference sequence). This chain's CDR3 is CASSPSRQGGGYTF. In nucleotides, the CDR3 is TGTGCCAGCAGTCCCAGCCGGCAGGGAGGTGGCTACACCTTC.

The V and J genes are TRBV7-3 and TRBJ1-3; TRBD1 matches at 7 bases. CDR3 length: 15 amino acids. The J segment lost 3 bases and the V segment lost 2 bases, leaving 4 bases of the junction unmatched. In germline, CDR1 is SGHTA, CDR2 FQGTGA. CDR3: CASSLDRAGGNTIYF. The CDR3 DNA is TGTGCCAGCAGCTTAGACAGGGCGGGTGGAAACACCATATATTTT.

The chain recombines TRBV11-3 with TRBJ2-2; 7 bases are shared with TRBD2. The CDR3 spans 15 residues. The V gene end was trimmed by 7 bases and the J gene end by 2 bases; junction bases not matched to a gene: 7. CDR1 and CDR2 from the germline V gene are SGHNT and YENEEA. DNA of the CDR3: TGTGCCAGCACCACTGGACTAGTAAACACCGGGGAGCTGTTTTTT. Its protein product is CASTTGLVNTGELFF.

The chain uses TRBV5-4 and TRBJ2-3; 9 bases align to TRBD1. CDR1 is SGHNT, CDR2 YYREEE, per germline (reference sequence). J lost 2 bases, V lost 5 bases, and 18 bases had no gene match. There are 19 residues in the CDR3. CDR3 DNA: TGTGCCAGCAGAAATTTTTTTACCCGCCGGGACAGGGACACAGATACGCAGTATTTT. Its protein product is CASRNFFTRRDRDTDTQYF.

V gene TRBV28 combines with J gene TRBJ2-1; D is uncertain. Deletions cut 6 bases from V and 1 base from J, with 22 bases between. CDR1 and CDR2 from the germline V gene are MDHEN and SYDVKM. This CDR3 has 18 residues. CDR3 bases: TGTGCCAGCAGAACCACCTTGGCTCCCCAGCGATCCTACAATGAGCAGTTCTTC. As protein: CASRTTLAPQRSYNEQFF.

The chain combines TRBV10-1 with TRBJ1-1; unclear D gene. CDR1 WNHNN and CDR2 SYGVQD come from the germline V gene (reference sequence). The germline V and J ends were trimmed by 2 bases and 0 bases, with 7 bases remaining between them. The CDR3 sequence is 14 residues long. In DNA, the CDR3 is TGCGCCAGCAGTGAGGGGCGCATGAACACTGAAGCTTTCTTT. Its protein is CASSEGRMNTEAFF.

The chain carries TRBV11-3 and TRBJ1-3; D is perhaps TRBD1 (6 bases). This CDR3 is built from 17 residues. The germline V gene encodes CDR1 SGHNT and CDR2 YENEEA. The V end was cut by 2 bases, the J end by 4 bases, with 18 bases between. The CDR3 DNA follows: TGTGCCAGCAGCTTAACTTCCCCAACAGGGCCCGGAAACACCATATATTTT. Translated, it gives CASSLTSPTGPGNTIYF.

The rearrangement joins TRBV12-5 to TRBJ2-7; D is possibly TRBD1 (6 bases). With 7 bases removed from V and 5 bases from J, the gap between germline ends came to 21 bases. CDR1 is LGHNT, CDR2 FRNRAP, per germline. The CDR3 is 15 amino acids. As DNA, the CDR3 is TGTGCTAGTGCCTGGGGGCGCAGGGTGGGAGACGAGCAGTACTTC. Translation gives CASAWGRRVGDEQYF.

As regards this clone: Other DNA sequences within the sample encode an identical CDR3. The chain carries TRBV6-1 and TRBJ1-5; the D gene is possibly TRBD1 (6 bases). With 6 bases removed from V and 0 bases from J, the gap between germline ends came to 6 bases. Germline V gene data show CDR1 as MNHNS and CDR2 as SASEGT. The CDR3 length is 13 residues. The CDR3 loop is CASRTGSNQPQHF. The CDR3 DNA is TGTGCCAGCAGGACAGGTAGCAATCAGCCCCAGCATTTT.

The genes are TRBV5-4 and TRBJ2-5; tentatively, D is TRBD2 (6 bases). Deletions cut 3 bases from V and 5 bases from J, with 11 bases between. This CDR3 is 13 amino acids long. Per the germline V gene, CDR1 is SGHNT and CDR2 is YYREEE (reference sequence). CDR3 nucleotide sequence: TGTGCCAGCAGCTCTAGCGCGTTGGAGACCCAGTACTTC. It translates to CASSSSALETQYF.

This chain joins TRBV2 and TRBJ1-1; D remains unclear. The CDR3 totals 12 residues. Trimming removed 4 bases at V and 8 bases at J, with 11 bases between. Germline CDR1 SNHLY, CDR2 FYNNEI. The CDR3 reads CASSVGRIEAFF. CDR3 coding DNA: TGTGCCAGCAGTGTAGGCAGGATAGAAGCTTTCTTT.

The rearrangement uses TRBV6-5 and TRBJ1-1, with D perhaps matching TRBD1 (6 bases). This CDR3 is 16 amino acids long. The germline V gene encodes CDR1 MNHEY and CDR2 SVGAGI. V lost 3 bases, J lost 8 bases, and 22 bases lay in between. CDR3 DNA sequence: TGTGCCAGCAGTTATCTGTCGGCGGGGGCGAGTTTCGAAGCTTTCTTT. This codes for CASSYLSAGASFEAFF.

The chain couples TRBV27 to TRBJ2-7; D is possibly TRBD2 (6 bases). This CDR3 spans 14 amino acids. V was trimmed by 3 bases and J by 4 bases, leaving 13 bases between them. Per the germline V gene, CDR1 is MNHEY and CDR2 is SMNVEV (reference sequence). As DNA, the CDR3 is TGTGCCAGCAGTTTCATAGGGGCGGGATACGAGCAGTACTTC. This encodes CASSFIGAGYEQYF.